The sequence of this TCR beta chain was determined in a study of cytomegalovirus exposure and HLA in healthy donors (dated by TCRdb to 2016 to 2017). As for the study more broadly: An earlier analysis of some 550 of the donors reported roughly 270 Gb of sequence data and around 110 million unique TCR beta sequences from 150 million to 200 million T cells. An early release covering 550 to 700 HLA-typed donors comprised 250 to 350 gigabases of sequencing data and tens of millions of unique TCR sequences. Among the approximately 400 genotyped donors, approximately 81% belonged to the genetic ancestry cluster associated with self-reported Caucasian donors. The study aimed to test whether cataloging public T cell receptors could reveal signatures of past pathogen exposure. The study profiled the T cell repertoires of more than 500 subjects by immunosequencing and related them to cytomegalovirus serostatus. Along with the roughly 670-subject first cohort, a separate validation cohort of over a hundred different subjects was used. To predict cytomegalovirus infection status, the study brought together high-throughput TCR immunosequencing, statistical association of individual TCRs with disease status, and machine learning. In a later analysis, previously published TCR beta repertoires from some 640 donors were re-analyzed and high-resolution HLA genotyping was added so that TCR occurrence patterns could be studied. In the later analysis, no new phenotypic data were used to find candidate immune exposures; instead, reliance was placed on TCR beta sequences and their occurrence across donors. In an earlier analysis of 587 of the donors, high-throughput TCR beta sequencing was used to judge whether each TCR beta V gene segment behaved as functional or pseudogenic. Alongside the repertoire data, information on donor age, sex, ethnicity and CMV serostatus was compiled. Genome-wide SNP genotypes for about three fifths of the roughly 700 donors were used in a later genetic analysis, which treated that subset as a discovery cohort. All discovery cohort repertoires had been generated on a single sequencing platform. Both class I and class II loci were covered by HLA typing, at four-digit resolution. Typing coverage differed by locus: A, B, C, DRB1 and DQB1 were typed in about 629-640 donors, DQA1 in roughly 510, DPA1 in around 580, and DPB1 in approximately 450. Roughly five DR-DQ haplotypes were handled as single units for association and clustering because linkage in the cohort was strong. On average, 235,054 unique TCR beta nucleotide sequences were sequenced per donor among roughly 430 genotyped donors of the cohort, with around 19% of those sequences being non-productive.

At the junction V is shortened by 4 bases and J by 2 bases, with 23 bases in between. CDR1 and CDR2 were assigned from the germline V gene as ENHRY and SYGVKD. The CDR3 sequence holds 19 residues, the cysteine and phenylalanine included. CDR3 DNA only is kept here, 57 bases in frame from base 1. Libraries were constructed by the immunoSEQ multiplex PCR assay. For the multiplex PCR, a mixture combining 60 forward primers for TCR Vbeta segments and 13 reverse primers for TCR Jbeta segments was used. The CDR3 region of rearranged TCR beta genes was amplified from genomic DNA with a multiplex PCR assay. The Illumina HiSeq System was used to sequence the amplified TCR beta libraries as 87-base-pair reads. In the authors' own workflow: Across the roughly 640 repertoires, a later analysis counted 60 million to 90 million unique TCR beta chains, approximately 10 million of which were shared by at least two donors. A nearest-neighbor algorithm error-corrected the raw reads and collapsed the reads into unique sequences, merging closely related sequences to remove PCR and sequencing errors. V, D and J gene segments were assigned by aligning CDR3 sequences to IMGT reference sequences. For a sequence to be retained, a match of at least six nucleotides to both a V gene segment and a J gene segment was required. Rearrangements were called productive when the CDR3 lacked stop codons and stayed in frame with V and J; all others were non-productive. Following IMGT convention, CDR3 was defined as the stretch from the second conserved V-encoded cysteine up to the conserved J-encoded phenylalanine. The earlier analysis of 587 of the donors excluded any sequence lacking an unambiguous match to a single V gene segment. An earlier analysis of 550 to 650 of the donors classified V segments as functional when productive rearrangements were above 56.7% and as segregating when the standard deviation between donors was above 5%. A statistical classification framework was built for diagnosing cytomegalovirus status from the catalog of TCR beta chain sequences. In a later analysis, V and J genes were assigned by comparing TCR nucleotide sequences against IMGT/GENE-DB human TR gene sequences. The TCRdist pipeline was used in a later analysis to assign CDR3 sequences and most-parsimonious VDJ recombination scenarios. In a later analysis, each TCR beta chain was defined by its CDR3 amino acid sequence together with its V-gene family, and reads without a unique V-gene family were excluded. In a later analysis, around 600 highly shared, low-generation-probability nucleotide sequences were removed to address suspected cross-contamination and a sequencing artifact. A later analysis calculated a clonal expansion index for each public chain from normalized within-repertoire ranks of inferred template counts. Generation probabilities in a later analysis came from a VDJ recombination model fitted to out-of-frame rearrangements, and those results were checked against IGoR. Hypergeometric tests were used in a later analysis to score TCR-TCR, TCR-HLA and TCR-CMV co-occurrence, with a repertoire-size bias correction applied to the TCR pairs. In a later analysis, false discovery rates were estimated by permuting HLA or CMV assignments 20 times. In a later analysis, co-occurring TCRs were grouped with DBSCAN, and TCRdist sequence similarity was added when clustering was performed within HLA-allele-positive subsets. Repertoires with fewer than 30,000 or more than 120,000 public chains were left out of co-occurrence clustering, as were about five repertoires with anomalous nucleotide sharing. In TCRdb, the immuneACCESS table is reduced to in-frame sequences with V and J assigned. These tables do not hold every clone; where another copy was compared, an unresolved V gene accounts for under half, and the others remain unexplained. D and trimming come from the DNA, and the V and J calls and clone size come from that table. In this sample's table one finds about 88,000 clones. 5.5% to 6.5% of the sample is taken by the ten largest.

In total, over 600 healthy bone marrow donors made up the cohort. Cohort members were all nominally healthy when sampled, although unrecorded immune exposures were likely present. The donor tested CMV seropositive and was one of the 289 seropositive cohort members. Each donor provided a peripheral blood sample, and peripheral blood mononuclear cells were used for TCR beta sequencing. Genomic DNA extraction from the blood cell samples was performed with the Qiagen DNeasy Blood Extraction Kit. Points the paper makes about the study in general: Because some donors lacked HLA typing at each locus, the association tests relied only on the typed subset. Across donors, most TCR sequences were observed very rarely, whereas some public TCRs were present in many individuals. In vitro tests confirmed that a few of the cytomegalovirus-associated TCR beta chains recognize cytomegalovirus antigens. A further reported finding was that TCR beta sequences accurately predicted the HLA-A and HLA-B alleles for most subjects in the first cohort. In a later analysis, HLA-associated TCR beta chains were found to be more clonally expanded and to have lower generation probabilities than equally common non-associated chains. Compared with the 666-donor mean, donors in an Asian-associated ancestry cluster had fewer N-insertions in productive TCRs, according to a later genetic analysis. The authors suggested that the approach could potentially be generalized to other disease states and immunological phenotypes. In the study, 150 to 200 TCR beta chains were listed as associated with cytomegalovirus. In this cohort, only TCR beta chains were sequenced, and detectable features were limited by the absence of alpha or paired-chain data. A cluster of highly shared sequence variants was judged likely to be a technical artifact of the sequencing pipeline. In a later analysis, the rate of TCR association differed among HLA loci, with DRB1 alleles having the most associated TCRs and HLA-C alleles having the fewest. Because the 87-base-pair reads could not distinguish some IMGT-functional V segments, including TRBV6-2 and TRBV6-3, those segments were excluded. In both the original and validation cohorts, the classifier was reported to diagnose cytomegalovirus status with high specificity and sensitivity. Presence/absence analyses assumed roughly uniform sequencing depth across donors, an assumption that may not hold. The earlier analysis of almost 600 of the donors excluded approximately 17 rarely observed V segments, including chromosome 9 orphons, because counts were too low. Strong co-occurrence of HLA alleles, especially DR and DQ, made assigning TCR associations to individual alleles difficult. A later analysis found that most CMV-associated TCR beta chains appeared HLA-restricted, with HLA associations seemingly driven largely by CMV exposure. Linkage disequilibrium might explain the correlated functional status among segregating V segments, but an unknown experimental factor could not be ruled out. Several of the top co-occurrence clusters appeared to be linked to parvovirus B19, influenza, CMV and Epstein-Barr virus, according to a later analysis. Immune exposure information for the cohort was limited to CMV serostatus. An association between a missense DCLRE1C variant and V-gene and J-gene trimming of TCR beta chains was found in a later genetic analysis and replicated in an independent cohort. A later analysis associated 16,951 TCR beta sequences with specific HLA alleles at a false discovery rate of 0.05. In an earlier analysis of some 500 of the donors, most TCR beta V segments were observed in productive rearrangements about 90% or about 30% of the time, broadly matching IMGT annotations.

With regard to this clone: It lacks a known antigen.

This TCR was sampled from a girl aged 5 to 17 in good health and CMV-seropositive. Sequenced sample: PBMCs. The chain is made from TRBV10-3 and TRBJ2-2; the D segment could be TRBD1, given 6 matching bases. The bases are TGTGCCATCAGTGCGTACTCCATGGACAGTTTAGGTAACACCGGGGAGCTGTTTTTT. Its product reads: CAISAYSMDSLGNTGELFF.